The entry that follows covers one T cell receptor (beta chain) sequence. Antigen: not known. This sample was included in a study of T cells in Graves' hyperthyroidism and ophthalmopathy. Exclusion of patients followed from uncontrolled infection, other autoimmune disease, pregnancy or lactation. The source of the PBMCs was 9.5 to 10 ml of fresh peripheral blood. Trimming took off 5 bases at V and 6 bases at J, with 17 bases between the two ends. The CDR3 has 14 amino acids. In germline, CDR1 is MNHEY, CDR2 SVGEGT. Whole-study findings and limits: Stable hyperthyroidism and ophthalmopathy were separated using 13 V-J signatures.

RNA transcripts were the template for amplifying TCR beta CDR3 regions. The study used the HTBI primer set for a first-round RT-PCR of the TCR CDR3. TCRdb recomputed calls from the multiplex PCR reads with MiXCR, one row per CDR3 protein. The sample includes 650,000 to 700,000 distinct CDR3 sequences, 17% of them seen just once. The chain has TRBV6-2 or TRBV6-3 and TRBJ2-7, with TRBD2 as a possible D gene (5 bases). Sequencing was performed on blood. The clonotype comes from a man aged 45-65 years with Graves' hyperthyroidism. As DNA, the CDR3 is TGTGCCAGCAGTCATGACTACCTCCTTGGCGAGCAGTACTTC. Residues: CASSHDYLLGEQYF.